Listed below are T cell receptor beta chains from one sample, sequenced in a study of tumor-infiltrating lymphocytes in primary liver carcinoma. TCRdb used MiXCR to reprocess the multiplex PCR reads, holding one entry per CDR3 protein. This sample has 99,000 or so distinct CDR3 sequences, with about four fifths found just once. The sequencing sample was made of liver tumor tissue from sampling region 3. The origin of the receptors is a middle-aged man with primary liver carcinoma and hepatitis B virus infection. Both conserved end residues are part of each CDR3. D genes are given only for firm matches. For some rows the clone size is stated as once, few or many, or as a class when expanded; others skip it.

TRBJ2-5 - once TRBV6-2/TRBV6-3 CTSSYGETQYF TGTACCAGCAGTTACGGGGAGACCCAATACTTC
TRBJ2-3 TRBD2 - TRBV29-1 CGVRTSGSWKDMHYF TGCGGCGTACGGACTAGCGGGAGTTGGAAAGATATGCATTATTTT
TRBJ2-7 - - TRBV11-2 CASAKGVEQYF TGTGCCAGCGCAAAGGGGGTTGAGCAATACTTC
TRBJ2-1 TRBD2 few TRBV7-9 CASIRTEGLAGDEQSF TGTGCCAGCATCCGAACTGAGGGACTAGCGGGAGACGAGCAGTCCTTC
TRBJ2-6 TRBD2 - TRBV6-5 CASGSSGTIGYSGANVLTF TGTGCCAGCGGTTCGTCCGGGACTATCGGGTATTCTGGGGCTAACGTCCTGACTTTC
TRBJ2-7 - - TRBV11-1 CASSLGPAGEGSYEQYF TGTGCCAGCAGCCTAGGGCCGGCGGGTGAAGGCTCCTACGAACAGTACTTC
TRBJ2-3 - - TRBV30 CAWGVGTYSDTQYF TGTGCCTGGGGTGTGGGGACGTACTCGGATACGCAGTATTTT
TRBJ1-1 - - TRBV6-2/TRBV6-3 CASTIIWKRVVTEAFF TGTGCCAGCACTATAATCTGGAAGAGAGTAGTCACTGAAGCTTTCTTT
TRBJ2-7 - many TRBV2 CASSPGTPYEQYF TGTGCCAGCAGTCCAGGGACGCCCTACGAGCAGTACTTC
TRBJ2-7 - medium-sized TRBV14 CASSPSGRKLYEQYF TGTGCCAGCAGCCCCTCGGGACGGAAACTATACGAGCAGTACTTC
TRBJ1-1 - many TRBV5-4 CASSLNGGAGTEAFF TGTGCCAGCAGCTTGAATGGGGGCGCGGGGACTGAAGCTTTCTTT
TRBJ2-4 - - TRBV28 CTAFPVGGGVNVQYF TGTACCGCCTTCCCGGTCGGTGGAGGAGTAAACGTTCAGTACTTC
TRBJ2-5 - - TRBV6-2/TRBV6-3 CASSSHPRDLPYQETEYF TGTGCCAGCAGTTCCCACCCTCGGGACCTCCCATACCAAGAGACCGAGTACTTC
TRBJ2-7 - - TRBV5-6 CASSLGSGYYERYF TGTGCCAGCAGCTTGGGGTCAGGATACTATGAGCGGTACTTC
TRBJ2-7 - many TRBV7-9 CAVNWGGEDEQYF TGTGCCGTCAATTGGGGAGGAGAAGACGAGCAGTACTTC
TRBJ2-7 - once TRBV29-1 CRTMTSGTRTPYEQYF TGCCGCACCATGACATCTGGGACCCGCACTCCCTACGAGCAGTACTTC
TRBJ1-1 - - TRBV11-2 CTGSFGQTLNTEAFF TGTACCGGCAGCTTTGGACAAACATTAAACACTGAAGCTTTCTTT
TRBJ2-5 - - TRBV29-1 CSVPLGVETQNF TGCAGCGTTCCGTTGGGCGTGGAGACCCAGAACTTC
TRBJ1-1 TRBD1 few TRBV5-1 CTSSSHGTGDTEAFF TGCACCAGCAGCTCTCATGGGACAGGGGACACTGAAGCTTTCTTT
TRBJ2-7 TRBD1 - TRBV6-1 CANSDGDRAEQCF TGTGCCAACAGTGACGGAGACAGGGCCGAGCAGTGCTTC
TRBJ2-3 - - TRBV29-1 CSVESGEHPFTDAQYF TGCAGCGTTGAGAGTGGGGAACACCCGTTCACAGATGCGCAGTATTTT
TRBJ2-2 TRBD1 once TRBV19 CASSGQGATGELFF TGTGCCAGTAGTGGACAGGGGGCGACCGGGGAGCTGTTTTTT
TRBJ1-1 TRBD1 many TRBV28 CASTSGQTNTEAFF TGTGCCAGCACCTCGGGACAGACGAACACTGAAGCTTTCTTT
TRBJ1-2 TRBD1 many TRBV29-1 CSDSTGDNYGYTF TGCAGCGACTCGACAGGGGATAACTATGGCTACACCTTC
TRBJ2-1 - - TRBV29-1 CSAMTPGTGTPYEQFF TGCAGCGCCATGACACCTGGGACCGGCACTCCCTATGAGCAGTTCTTC
TRBJ1-1 - - TRBV29-1 CSACGGWAMNTEALF TGCAGCGCATGTGGGGGGTGGGCTATGAACACTGAAGCTCTCTTT
TRBJ1-2 TRBD1 many TRBV7-9 CASSRAGGTGGYTF TGTGCCAGCAGCCGTGCAGGGGGAACCGGGGGCTACACCTTC
TRBJ1-2 - - TRBV11-2 CASSIDSVAYSRGYAF TGTGCAAGCAGCATAGATTCGGTAGCCTATTCTCGAGGCTACGCCTTC
TRBJ2-3 - - TRBV28 CTSSFDWVTDTQYF TGTACCAGCAGTTTCGACTGGGTCACAGATACGCAGTATTTT
TRBJ1-5 - - TRBV29-1 CSGGGANQPQHF TGCAGCGGAGGGGGAGCGAATCAGCCCCAGCATTTT
TRBJ2-5 - - TRBV5-4 CASSLIEGGETQYF TGTGCCAGCAGCTTGATAGAGGGCGGTGAGACCCAGTACTTC
TRBJ2-5 TRBD2 - TRBV10-3 CATVPGLALETQYF TGTGCCACCGTGCCAGGACTAGCACTGGAGACCCAGTACTTC
TRBJ2-5 TRBD2 - TRBV6-1 CANGPRTSGSIETQYF TGTGCCAACGGTCCCCGGACTAGCGGGAGTATAGAGACCCAGTACTTC
TRBJ1-1 - - TRBV12-3/TRBV12-4 CAGSIGTGGTEASF TGTGCCGGCAGTATCGGGACCGGGGGGACTGAAGCTTCCTTT
TRBJ1-5 - - TRBV6-6 CASSYYGTNSKQTQHF TGTGCCAGCAGTTACTACGGCACCAATAGCAAACAGACCCAGCATTTT
TRBJ2-6 - - TRBV6-1 CANRRTGANVLTF TGTGCCAACAGGAGAACCGGGGCCAATGTCCTGACTTTC
TRBJ2-7 TRBD2 - TRBV6-1 CASSEALGRLAVYEEYF TGTGCCAGCAGTGAAGCGCTGGGAAGACTAGCGGTCTACGAGGAGTACTTC
TRBJ1-5 - once TRBV5-6 CASSLGFDDQPQQF TGTGCCAGCAGCTTGGGGTTCGACGATCAGCCCCAGCAATTT
TRBJ2-3 - - TRBV2 CARSIQVPTDTQYF TGTGCCAGAAGTATACAGGTACCCACAGATACACAGTATTTT
TRBJ1-4 TRBD1 - TRBV19 CASTGQGEEKLFF TGTGCCAGTACGGGACAGGGAGAAGAAAAACTGTTTTTT
TRBJ2-2 - - TRBV5-1 CANSSGSGELFF TGCGCCAACAGCTCAGGTTCGGGGGAGCTGTTTTTT
TRBJ2-3 TRBD2 - TRBV5-1 CANSAGVAGGADTQYF TGCGCCAACAGCGCGGGAGTAGCGGGAGGAGCGGATACGCAGTATTTT
TRBJ1-2 - - TRBV29-1 CSLNFGQSIYDYTF TGCAGCCTCAATTTTGGACAGTCGATCTATGACTACACCTTC
TRBJ2-5 TRBD2 - TRBV6-6 CVSSQWGLLTSGRTVETQYF TGTGTCAGCAGCCAATGGGGTTTACTGACTAGCGGGAGGACCGTAGAGACCCAGTACTTC
TRBJ2-1 TRBD2 - TRBV28 CASSPLGLVGGPYNEQFF TGTGCCAGCAGTCCCCTAGGACTAGTGGGAGGGCCCTACAATGAGCAGTTCTTC
TRBJ1-2 - - TRBV12-3/TRBV12-4 CASSLRNMSRDGYTF TGTGCCAGCAGTTTAAGGAACATGTCAAGGGATGGCTACACCTTC
TRBJ2-1 - - TRBV14 CASNAVTGWVKNEQFF TGTGCCAGCAATGCCGTAACGGGATGGGTAAAAAATGAGCAGTTCTTC
TRBJ2-4 - - TRBV11-2 CASTTSVLAKNIQYF TGTGCCAGCACCACTTCGGTGTTGGCCAAAAACATTCAGTACTTC
TRBJ2-3 TRBD1 - TRBV11-1 CASSFADRGADTQCF TGTGCCAGCAGTTTCGCTGACAGGGGAGCGGATACGCAGTGTTTT
TRBJ1-1 - - TRBV29-1 CSVAGNVEAFF TGCAGCGTTGCAGGAAACGTTGAAGCTTTCTTT
TRBJ2-5 TRBD1 - TRBV5-4 CANSSPTGKETQYF TGTGCCAACAGCTCCCCGACAGGGAAGGAGACCCAGTACTTC
TRBJ2-5 - - TRBV12-3/TRBV12-4 CASSLPGVETQYF TGTGCCAGCAGTTTACCGGGGGTGGAGACGCAGTACTTC
TRBJ2-2 TRBD1 - TRBV12-3/TRBV12-4 CASMYRQGTTGELFF TGTGCCAGTATGTATCGACAGGGGACCACCGGGGAGCTGTTTTTT
TRBJ1-6 TRBD1 - TRBV12-3/TRBV12-4 CASSLAPGQGRSPLHF TGTGCCAGCAGTTTGGCTCCTGGACAGGGACGTTCACCCCTCCACTTT
TRBJ2-7 TRBD2 few TRBV11-2 CASSSLAGANLEQYF TGTGCCAGCAGCTCGTTAGCGGGAGCGAACCTCGAGCAGTATTTC
TRBJ2-7 - many TRBV28 CASRSGPRYEQYF TGTGCCAGCAGATCGGGACCCCGCTACGAGCAGTACTTC
TRBJ1-2 - - TRBV28 CTSRLTGSTQGYTF TGTACCAGCAGACTAACAGGGTCAACGCAGGGCTACACCTTC
TRBJ2-7 - - TRBV6-5 CASSPGRSSYVQYF TGTGCAAGCAGTCCAGGGCGTAGCTCCTACGTGCAGTACTTC